The 24 T cell receptor beta chains below come from one sample, sequenced in a study of blood T cells in healthy people across ages. Through a sample-barcoded 5' primer and a J-beta primer mix, a second PCR was run for roughly 6 to 12 cycles. MiXCR was run by TCRdb on the 5' RACE reads, yielding one entry per CDR3 protein. The top ten hold roughly 7% of the sample, which has over a million distinct CDR3 sequences, roughly 60% seen once. The material sequenced was blood. All receptors come from a man between 18 and 35 years old in good health.

As regards this clonotype: This could be a read error, since a much larger clone is one nucleotide away. The chain carries TRBV7-8 and TRBJ2-5, with D possibly being TRBD2 (5 bases). Germline V gives CDR1 SGHVS, CDR2 FQNEAQ. The CDR3 runs to 14 residues. Trimming removed 5 bases from V and 2 bases from J, with 12 bases in between. CDR3 sequence: CASSVSRGQETQYF. In DNA form, the CDR3 reads TGTGCCAGCAGCGTAAGCCGCGGGCAAGAGACCCAGTACTTC.

The CDR3 here is CASSVGGTQYF. The CDR3 DNA sequence: TGTGCCAGCAGTGTTGGGGGGACGCAGTATTTT. The genes are TRBV2 and TRBJ2-3; TRBD2 might be the D (6 bases). The CDR3 has 11 amino acids. V lost 4 bases and J lost 9, with 8 bases in between. The germline CDR1 and CDR2 sequences are SNHLY and FYNNEI.

V usage is TRBV6-5 and J usage is TRBJ2-5; D is perhaps TRBD2 (5 bases). The CDR3 loop spans 15 amino acids. CDR1 and CDR2 from the germline V gene are MNHEY and SVGAGI. Trimming removed 5 bases from V and 4 bases from J, with 17 bases in between. CDR3 sequence (DNA): TGTGCCAGCAGTGGCTGGACCTATGAGGGAGAGACCCAGTACTTC. Its protein is CASSGWTYEGETQYF.

The chain couples TRBV27 to TRBJ2-7; 8 bases map to TRBD1. V gave up 5 bases and J gave up 2 bases; unmatched junction bases: 11. The CDR3 runs to 16 residues. CDR1 and CDR2 (germline): MNHEY, SMNVEV (reference sequence). The DNA for the CDR3 is TGTGCCAGCAGTAGACGACAGGGGAGTGGGGCCTACGAGCAGTACTTC. Protein product: CASSRRQGSGAYEQYF.

The table lists this clonotype with a few counts. The chain uses TRBV10-3 and TRBJ2-3; the D is unclear. The V end was cut by 3 bases, the J end by 2 bases, with 9 bases between. CDR3 length equals 14 residues. Germline V lookup: CDR1 ENHRY, CDR2 SYGVKD. CDR3 sequence: CAISDGLDTDTQYF. CDR3 DNA sequence: TGTGCCATCAGTGACGGTCTAGACACAGATACGCAGTATTTT.

This sequence joins TRBV12-3 or TRBV12-4 and TRBJ2-5; maybe TRBD2 (6 bases). The CDR3 loop spans 13 amino acids. V shed 4 bases and J shed 5 bases, with 11 bases lying between them. The CDR3 region is CASSSEGPETQYF. The CDR3, as DNA: TGTGCCAGCAGTTCGGAGGGGCCGGAGACCCAGTACTTC.

This chain connects TRBV6-2 or TRBV6-3 to TRBJ1-5; D ambiguous. This CDR3 spans 13 amino acids. Trimming removed 0 bases from V and 5 bases from J, with 5 bases in between. Germline assignment: CDR1 MNHEY and CDR2 SVGEGT. The CDR3 DNA reads TGTGCCAGCAGTTACTCGACTCATCAGCCCCAGCATTTT. This sequence encodes CASSYSTHQPQHF.

V is TRBV3-1 and J is TRBJ1-2; TRBD1 agrees at 8 bases. Trimming removed 1 base from V and 3 bases from J; junction bases left unmatched: 7. The CDR3 extends over 16 amino acids. The germline V gene encodes CDR1 LGHDT and CDR2 YNNKEL (reference sequence). The CDR3 bases are TGTGCCAGCAGCCAAGCTTCCGGGACAGGCCACTATGGCTACACCTTC. This codes for CASSQASGTGHYGYTF.

The J gene is TRBJ2-3, the V gene TRBV20-1, with D unclear. Germline V gene data show CDR1 as DFQATT and CDR2 as SNEGSKA (reference sequence). Trimming cost V 4 bases and J 2 bases, with 10 bases left between them. This CDR3 contains 13 residues. The chain's CDR3 is CSAIPVTTDTQYF. CDR3 sequence (DNA): TGCAGTGCTATACCCGTCACCACAGATACGCAGTATTTT.

Concerning this clonotype itself: One end of the junction fails to match germline, which may point to a read error. This chain uses TRBV29-1 with TRBJ1-1; perhaps TRBD1 as D (5 bases). The CDR3 totals 12 residues. Germline loops: CDR1 SQVTM, CDR2 ANQGSEA. This CDR3 is CSVDGGVTETFF. Written as DNA, the CDR3 is TGCAGCGTTGACGGAGGGGTGACTGAAACTTTCTTT. The full variable domain, with the rest looked up from reference TRBV29-1 and TRBJ1-1, is SAVISQKPSRDICQRGTSLTIQCQVDSQVTMMFWYRQQPGQSLTLIATANQGSEATYESGFVIDKFPISRPNLTFSTLTVSNMSPEDSSIYLCSVDGGVTETFFGQGTRLTVV.

The genes are TRBV19 and TRBJ1-2, with TRBD1 matching 10 bases. The CDR3 is made up of 17 amino acids. Germline V lookup: CDR1 LNHDA, CDR2 SQIVND (reference sequence). After removal of 5 bases from V and 2 bases from J, the junction contained 11 bases not matched to a gene. The CDR3 DNA reads TGTGCCAGTAGTGCCCGGGACAGGGGTGTATCGAACTATGGCTACACCTTC. It is translated as CASSARDRGVSNYGYTF.

The chain carries TRBV15 and TRBJ2-2; D unclear. The CDR3 runs 15 residues. Per the germline V gene, CDR1 is LNHNV and CDR2 is YYDKDF (reference sequence). V lost 8 bases, J lost 1 base, and 14 bases lay in between. Written as DNA, the CDR3 is TGTGCCACCCTCGGTGAGACTCTGAACACCGGGGAGCTGTTTTTT. Its translation: CATLGETLNTGELFF. Combining the CDR3 with reference TRBV15 and TRBJ2-2 gives the whole variable domain DAMVIQNPRYQVTQFGKPVTLSCSQTLNHNVMYWYQQKSSQAPKLLFHYYDKDFNNEADTPDNFQSRRPNTSFCFLDIRSPGLGDTAMYLCATLGETLNTGELFFGEGSRLTVL.

This clonotype was observed a handful of times. The rearrangement joins TRBV7-2 to TRBJ2-3; 8 bases align to TRBD1. J lost 5 bases, V lost 4 bases, and 5 bases had no gene match. The CDR3 covers 14 residues. CDR1 and CDR2 (germline): SGHTA, FQGNSA. CDR3 bases: TGTGCCAGCAGCTCGACAGGGGTTGGAGATACGCAGTATTTT. This encodes CASSSTGVGDTQYF.

J is TRBJ2-3 and V is TRBV15; 7 nucleotides match TRBD1. J gave up 2 bases and V 6 bases, and 5 bases lay outside the gene matches. Germline values: CDR1 LNHNV, CDR2 YYDKDF (reference sequence). This CDR3 spans 14 amino acids. This CDR3 is CATSRTGPTDTQYF. CDR3 nucleotides: TGTGCCACCAGTCGGACAGGTCCCACAGATACGCAGTATTTT.

This clonotype occurred a few times. The chain recombines TRBV7-9 with TRBJ2-3; D remains unclear. The germline V and J ends were trimmed by 11 bases and 0 bases, with 6 bases remaining between them. Germline CDR1 SEHNR, CDR2 FQNEAQ (reference sequence). The CDR3 is 11 residues long. This CDR3 reads CAVTSTDTQYF. DNA of the CDR3: TGTGCCGTTACTAGCACAGATACGCAGTATTTT.

This clonotype was counted a few times. Its ends do not fully match the called genes, so a read error is possible. The chain couples TRBV29-1 to TRBJ2-4; D not resolved. The J call may be faulty, since TRBJ2-5 better matches the DNA end. Germline V CDR1 and CDR2: SQVTM, ANQGSEA. This CDR3 region has 14 residues. The CDR3 spells CSVEPVQHHETQYF. The CDR3 DNA follows: TGCAGCGTTGAACCCGTACAGCACCATGAGACCCAGTACTTC.

This clonotype was detected only a few times. The rearrangement uses TRBV15 and TRBJ2-3; no clear D. The CDR3 is 16 residues long. The germline V gene encodes CDR1 LNHNV and CDR2 YYDKDF (reference sequence). The V gene lost 3 bases and the J gene lost 0 bases, with 13 bases spanning the gap. CDR3 nucleotides: TGTGCCACCAGCAGCGCCGCAGCTTATAGCACAGATACGCAGTATTTT. Protein product: CATSSAAAYSTDTQYF.

CDR3 DNA: TGTGCCAGCAGCCAAGTCTACAATGAGCAGTACTTC. It encodes CASSQVYNEQYF. The chain links TRBV4-2 to TRBJ2-1; D is unresolved. The J call may be incorrect, as the DNA end agrees better with TRBJ2-7. The CDR3 is 12 residues long. Germline-derived CDR1 and CDR2 are LGHNA and YNFKEQ.

V and J are TRBV12-3 or TRBV12-4 and TRBJ1-1, with D unresolved. This CDR3 contains 11 residues. Trimming cost V 3 bases and J 7 bases, with 6 bases left between them. Here the CDR3 DNA reads TGTGCCAGCAGTTTCGGGAATGAAGCTTTCTTT. It specifies CASSFGNEAFF.

A few counts support this clonotype. The chain links TRBV6-5 to TRBJ1-6; perhaps TRBD1 as D (5 bases). With 2 bases removed from V and 9 bases from J, the gap between germline ends came to 11 bases. The CDR3 extends over 14 amino acids. CDR1 and CDR2 from the germline V gene are MNHEY and SVGAGI. The DNA for the CDR3 is TGTGCCAGCAGTTACCGGGGACCAAGTTCACCCCTCCACTTT. Amino acid sequence: CASSYRGPSSPLHF.

The CDR3 loop reads CASSLEASGRGYEQYF. CDR3 in DNA: TGCGCCAGCAGCTTGGAGGCTAGCGGGAGGGGATACGAGCAGTACTTC. The rearrangement uses TRBV5-1 and TRBJ2-7; 12 bases are shared with TRBD2. The germline CDR1 and CDR2 sequences are SGHRS and YFSETQ. V trimming: 0 bases; J trimming: 4 bases; junction bases outside the gene matches: 5. There are 16 residues in the CDR3.

The rearrangement joins TRBV7-2 to TRBJ1-6; 11 nucleotides line up with TRBD1. This CDR3 region has 15 residues. V lost 5 bases to trimming and J lost 9 bases; unmatched junction nucleotides: 6. CDR1 is SGHTA and CDR2 is FQGNSA in the germline V gene. This CDR3 reads CASSLRDRGASPLHF. Written as DNA, the CDR3 is TGTGCCAGCAGCCTTCGGGACAGGGGGGCTTCACCCCTCCACTTT.

Of note for this clonotype: The junction and the germline gene differ at one end; a read error may be behind it. The chain joins TRBV29-1 to TRBJ1-1, with a weak D call TRBD1 (6 bases). The CDR3 runs 14 residues. Germline V lookup: CDR1 SQVTM, CDR2 ANQGSEA. The CDR3 here is CSVGGGLLNTEAFF. The CDR3 DNA is TGCAGCGTAGGGGGTGGACTCTTGAACACCGAAGCTTTCTTT.

V and J are TRBV11-2 and TRBJ2-6; D might be TRBD2 (6 bases). Germline V lookup: CDR1 SGHAT, CDR2 FQNNGV. The germline V and J ends were trimmed by 7 bases and 0 bases, with 13 bases remaining between them. The CDR3 has 16 amino acids. The CDR3: CASNVYGSSGANVLTF. CDR3 nucleotide sequence: TGTGCCAGCAATGTCTACGGGAGCTCTGGGGCCAACGTCCTGACTTTC.